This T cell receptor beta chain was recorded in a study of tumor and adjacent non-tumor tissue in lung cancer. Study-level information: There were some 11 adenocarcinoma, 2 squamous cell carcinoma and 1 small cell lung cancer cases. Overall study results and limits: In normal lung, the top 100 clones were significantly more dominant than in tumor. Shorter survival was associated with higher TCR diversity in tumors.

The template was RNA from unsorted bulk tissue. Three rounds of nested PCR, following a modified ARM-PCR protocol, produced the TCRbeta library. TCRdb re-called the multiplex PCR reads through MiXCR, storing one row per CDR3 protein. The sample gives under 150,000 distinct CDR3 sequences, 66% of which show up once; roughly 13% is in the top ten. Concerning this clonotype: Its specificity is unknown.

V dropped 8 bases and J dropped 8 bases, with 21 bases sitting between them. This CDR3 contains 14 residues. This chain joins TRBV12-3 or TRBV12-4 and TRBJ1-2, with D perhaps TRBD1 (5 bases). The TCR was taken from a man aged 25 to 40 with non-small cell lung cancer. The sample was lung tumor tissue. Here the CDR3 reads CASEQSGGGAGYTF. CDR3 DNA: TGTGCCAGCGAACAATCGGGCGGGGGAGCGGGCTACACCTTC.